The 8 T cell receptor beta chains below were found in one sample sequenced in a study of OX40 agonist ivuxolimab in advanced cancers. Profiled with immunoSEQ multiplex PCR; TCRdb holds only in-frame clones, not every one. The table has some 82,000 clones, 90% to 95% seen once; the top ten hold roughly 2.1%. This specimen was CD4+ or CD8+ T cells sorted from blood, taken in a trial of the OX40 agonist ivuxolimab. Receptors originate from an adult with an advanced solid tumor such as melanoma, head and neck, liver or kidney cancer.

The chain employs TRBV5-1 and TRBJ2-5; a weak D match, TRBD1 (5 bases). This CDR3 has 15 residues. The V gene's germline CDR1 is SGHRS and CDR2 YFSETQ. Trimming removed 0 bases from V and 0 bases from J, with 9 bases in between. The CDR3, as DNA: TGCGCCAGCAGCTTGGGCGGACAAAACCAAGAGACCCAGTACTTC. This translates into CASSLGGQNQETQYF. Full variable domain (missing parts from reference TRBV5-1 and TRBJ2-5): KAGVTQTPRYLIKTRGQQVTLSCSPISGHRSVSWYQQTPGQGLQFLFEYFSETQRNKGNFPGRFSGRQFSNSRSEMNVSTLELGDSALYLCASSLGGQNQETQYFGPGTRLLVL.

The chain is built from TRBV14 and TRBJ2-1, with D perhaps matching TRBD1 (6 bases). V was pared by 1 base and J by 0 bases, with 10 bases between. This CDR3 has 16 amino acids. Per the germline V gene, CDR1 is SGHDN and CDR2 is FVKESK. CDR3 protein: CASSQVGASSYNEQFF. The CDR3 bases are TGTGCCAGCAGCCAAGTGGGGGCTAGCTCCTACAATGAGCAGTTCTTC.

This chain joins TRBV10-1 and TRBJ1-4; D is perhaps TRBD1 (6 bases). The CDR3 runs to 13 residues. V was shortened by 0 bases and J by 14 bases, with 13 bases between the two germline ends. The germline CDR1 and CDR2 sequences are WNHNN and SYGVQD (reference sequence). The CDR3 coding sequence is TGCGCCAGCAGTGAGTCCCTGAAGGGGGATCTGTTTTTT. Protein product: CASSESLKGDLFF.

This chain connects TRBV28 to TRBJ2-5; TRBD1 matches at 8 bases. This CDR3 has 13 amino acids. The J segment lost 3 bases and the V segment lost 6 bases, leaving 3 bases of the junction unmatched. Looked up from germline, CDR1 is MDHEN and CDR2 is SYDVKM. The DNA for the CDR3 is TGTGCCAGCAGCACGGGACAGGAAGAGACCCAGTACTTC. Encoded protein: CASSTGQEETQYF.

The chain has TRBV28 and TRBJ2-1; D may be TRBD2 (5 bases). CDR1 is MDHEN, CDR2 SYDVKM, per germline. With 6 bases removed from V and 13 bases from J, the gap between germline ends came to 16 bases. This CDR3 is 12 amino acids long. The CDR3 region is CASSLRPGIQFF. CDR3 bases: TGTGCCAGCAGCTTAAGACCGGGAATTCAGTTCTTC.

The rearrangement joins TRBV2 to TRBJ1-2, with D hard to call. The V end lost 6 bases, the J end lost 4 bases, and 9 bases lay between the germline ends. The CDR3 is 12 residues long. The V gene's germline CDR1 is SNHLY and CDR2 FYNNEI. The CDR3 loop is CASRGSSYGYTF. CDR3 bases: TGTGCCAGCAGGGGGAGTTCCTATGGCTACACCTTC.

The J gene is TRBJ1-3, the V gene TRBV28, with D perhaps TRBD1 (6 bases). Germline loops: CDR1 MDHEN, CDR2 SYDVKM. The V and J ends lost 8 bases and 5 bases respectively, with 16 bases between them. This CDR3 has 14 amino acids. Here the CDR3 reads CASGTGLRRNTIYF. The CDR3 bases are TGTGCCAGCGGTACAGGGTTAAGGCGAAACACCATATATTTT. The full variable domain, completed using reference TRBV28 and TRBJ1-3, is DVKVTQSSRYLVKRTGEKVFLECVQDMDHENMFWYRQDPGLGLRLIYFSYDVKMKEKGDIPEGYSVSREKKERFSLILESASTNQTSMYLCASGTGLRRNTIYFGEGSWLTVV.

The chain joins TRBV18 to TRBJ1-4; D ambiguous. V lost 3 bases, J lost 0 bases, and 14 bases lay in between. From germline, CDR1 is KGHSH and CDR2 LQKENI. CDR3 length: 17 amino acids. This chain's CDR3 is CASSPPGALATNEKLFF. CDR3 bases: TGTGCCAGCTCACCCCCGGGCGCACTAGCAACTAATGAAAAACTGTTTTTT.